This T cell receptor (beta chain) was sequenced for a study of OX40 agonist ivuxolimab in advanced cancers. Assay: immunoSEQ multiplex PCR; the TCRdb copy retains only in-frame clones and omits some. This sample has 55,000 to 70,000 clones, with 86% found just once. People who had autoimmune disease history or systemic immunosuppression were excluded. The germline gives CDR1 MNHEY, CDR2 SVGAGI. CDR3 length equals 14 residues. Trimming stripped 6 bases from V and 3 bases from J, with 12 bases between. The specimen comprised CD4+ or CD8+ T cells sorted from blood, sampled in a trial of the OX40 agonist ivuxolimab. V and J are TRBV6-5 and TRBJ1-5, with a weak D call TRBD1 (6 bases). The receptor's source is an adult with an advanced solid tumor such as melanoma, head and neck, liver or kidney cancer. DNA for the CDR3: TGTGCCAGCAGCCTACAGGGTCCCAATCAGCCCCAGCATTTT. It translates to CASSLQGPNQPQHF.